This record covers a single TCR beta chain. Sequenced by immunoSEQ multiplex PCR; TCRdb stores in-frame clones only, minus some. This table holds 90,000 to 120,000 clones, approximately 70% found once. CDR3 length: 13 amino acids. V dropped 6 bases and J dropped 8 bases, with 16 bases sitting between them. The data derive from a study of blood T cell repertoires in COVID-19. This sequence joins TRBV12-3 or TRBV12-4 and TRBJ1-2; D not certain. Specimen: peripheral blood. The sequence derives from an elderly man with acute or convalescent COVID-19. CDR3 coding DNA: TGTGCCAGCAGAATGGGCCCTAATTTGGGCTACACCTTC. This sequence encodes CASRMGPNLGYTF.